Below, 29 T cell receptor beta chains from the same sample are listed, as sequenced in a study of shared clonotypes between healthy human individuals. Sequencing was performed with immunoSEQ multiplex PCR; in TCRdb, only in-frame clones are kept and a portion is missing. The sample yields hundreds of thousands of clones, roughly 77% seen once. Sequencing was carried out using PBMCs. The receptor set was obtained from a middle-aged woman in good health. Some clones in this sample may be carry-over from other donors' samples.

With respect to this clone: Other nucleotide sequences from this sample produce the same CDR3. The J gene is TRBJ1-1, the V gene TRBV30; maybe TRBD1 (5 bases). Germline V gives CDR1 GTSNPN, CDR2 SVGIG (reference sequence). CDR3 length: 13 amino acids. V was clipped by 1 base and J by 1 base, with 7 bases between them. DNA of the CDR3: TGTGCCTGGAGTGCCGGGGGGAACACTGAAGCTTTCTTT. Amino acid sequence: CAWSAGGNTEAFF.

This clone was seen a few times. The CDR3 here is CASSFWGPQGLNQPQHF. The CDR3 DNA reads as TGTGCCAGCAGCTTCTGGGGCCCCCAGGGCCTCAATCAGCCCCAGCATTTT. The chain recombines TRBV5-8 with TRBJ1-5; perhaps TRBD1 as D (5 bases). CDR1 is SGHTS, CDR2 YDEGEE, per germline. The CDR3 totals 17 residues. The V end lost 2 bases, the J end lost 3 bases, and 18 bases lay between the germline ends.

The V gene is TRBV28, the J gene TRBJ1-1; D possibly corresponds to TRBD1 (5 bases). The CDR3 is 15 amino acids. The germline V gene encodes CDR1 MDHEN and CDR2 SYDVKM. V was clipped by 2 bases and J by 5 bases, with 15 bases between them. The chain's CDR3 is CASSLGGGYITEAFF. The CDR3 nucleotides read TGTGCCAGCAGTTTAGGGGGGGGGTATATAACTGAAGCTTTCTTT.

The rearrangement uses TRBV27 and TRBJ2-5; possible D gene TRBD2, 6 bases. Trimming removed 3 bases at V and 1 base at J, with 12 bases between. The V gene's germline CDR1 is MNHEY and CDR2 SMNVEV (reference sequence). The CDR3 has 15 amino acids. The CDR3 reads CASSFSRGGQETQYF. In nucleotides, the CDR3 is TGTGCCAGCAGTTTCTCCCGGGGAGGCCAAGAGACCCAGTACTTC.

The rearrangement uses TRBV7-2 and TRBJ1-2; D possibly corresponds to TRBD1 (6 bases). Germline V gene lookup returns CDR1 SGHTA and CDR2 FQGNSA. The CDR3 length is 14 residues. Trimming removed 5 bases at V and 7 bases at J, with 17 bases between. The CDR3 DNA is TGTGCCAGCAGCCGAGACAGGAACCGGCGTGGCTACACCTTC. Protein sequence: CASSRDRNRRGYTF. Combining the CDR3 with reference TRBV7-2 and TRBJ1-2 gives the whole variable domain GAGVSQSPSNKVTEKGKDVELRCDPISGHTALYWYRQSLGQGLEFLIYFQGNSAPDKSGLPSDRFSAERTGGSVSTLTIQRTQQEDSAVYLCASSRDRNRRGYTFGSGTRLTVV.

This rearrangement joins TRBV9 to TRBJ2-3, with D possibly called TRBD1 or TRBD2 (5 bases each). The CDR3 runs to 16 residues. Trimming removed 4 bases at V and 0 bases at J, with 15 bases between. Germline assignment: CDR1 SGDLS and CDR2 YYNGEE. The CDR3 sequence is CASSSGTLGSTDTQYF. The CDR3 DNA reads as TGTGCCAGCAGCTCAGGGACGTTGGGTAGCACAGATACGCAGTATTTT.

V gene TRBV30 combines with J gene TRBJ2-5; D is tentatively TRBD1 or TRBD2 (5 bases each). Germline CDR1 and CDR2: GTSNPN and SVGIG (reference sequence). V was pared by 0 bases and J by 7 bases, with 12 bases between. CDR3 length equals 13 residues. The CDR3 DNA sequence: TGTGCCTGGAGTGTACGGGACCAGGGGACCCAGTACTTC. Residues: CAWSVRDQGTQYF.

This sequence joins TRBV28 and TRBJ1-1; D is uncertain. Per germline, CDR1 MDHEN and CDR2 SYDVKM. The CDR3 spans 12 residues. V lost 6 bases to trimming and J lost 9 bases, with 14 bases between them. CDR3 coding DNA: TGTGCCAGCAGCCCTACCGATAGACAAGCTTTCTTT. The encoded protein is CASSPTDRQAFF. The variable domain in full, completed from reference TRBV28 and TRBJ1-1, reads DVKVTQSSRYLVKRTGEKVFLECVQDMDHENMFWYRQDPGLGLRLIYFSYDVKMKEKGDIPEGYSVSREKKERFSLILESASTNQTSMYLCASSPTDRQAFFGQGTRLTVV.

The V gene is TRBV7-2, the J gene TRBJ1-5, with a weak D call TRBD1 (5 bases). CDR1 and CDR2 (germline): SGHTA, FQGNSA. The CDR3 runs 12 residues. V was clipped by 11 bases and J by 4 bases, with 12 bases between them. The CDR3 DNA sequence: TGTGCCGCAGGTGGGGCAAATCAGCCCCAGCATTTT. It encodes CAAGGANQPQHF.

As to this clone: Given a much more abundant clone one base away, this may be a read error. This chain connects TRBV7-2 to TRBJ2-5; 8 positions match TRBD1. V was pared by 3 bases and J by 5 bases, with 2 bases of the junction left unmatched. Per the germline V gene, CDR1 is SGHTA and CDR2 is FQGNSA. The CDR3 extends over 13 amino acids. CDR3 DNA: TGTGCCAGCAGCTTGGACAGGGCGGAGACCCAGTACTTC. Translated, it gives CASSLDRAETQYF.

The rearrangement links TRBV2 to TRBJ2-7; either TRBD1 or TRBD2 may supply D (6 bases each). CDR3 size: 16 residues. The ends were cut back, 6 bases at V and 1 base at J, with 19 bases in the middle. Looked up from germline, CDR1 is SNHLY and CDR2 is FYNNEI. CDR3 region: CASRRRLGGTSYEQYF. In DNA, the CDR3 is TGTGCCAGCAGACGCAGGTTAGGGGGGACTTCCTACGAGCAGTACTTC.

The CDR3 DNA reads as TGCGCCAGCAGGGGTGAGGTGACCCAGTACTTC. Translating gives CASRGEVTQYF. The genes are TRBV5-1 and TRBJ2-5; D is unresolved. This CDR3 region has 11 residues. CDR1 and CDR2 from the germline V gene are SGHRS and YFSETQ. The germline V and J ends were trimmed by 5 bases and 7 bases, with 9 bases remaining between them.

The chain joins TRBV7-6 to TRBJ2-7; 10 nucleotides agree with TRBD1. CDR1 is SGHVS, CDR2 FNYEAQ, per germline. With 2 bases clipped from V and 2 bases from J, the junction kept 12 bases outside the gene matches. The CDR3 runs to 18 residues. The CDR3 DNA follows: TGTGCCAGCAGCTTATACATCCCGGGACAGGGGAACCCCTACGAGCAGTACTTC. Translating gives CASSLYIPGQGNPYEQYF.

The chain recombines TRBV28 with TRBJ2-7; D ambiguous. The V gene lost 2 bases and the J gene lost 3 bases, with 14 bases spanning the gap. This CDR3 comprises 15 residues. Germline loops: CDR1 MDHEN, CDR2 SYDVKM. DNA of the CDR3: TGTGCCAGCAGTTTAGCTTACTCAATGGACTACGAGCAGTACTTC. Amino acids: CASSLAYSMDYEQYF.

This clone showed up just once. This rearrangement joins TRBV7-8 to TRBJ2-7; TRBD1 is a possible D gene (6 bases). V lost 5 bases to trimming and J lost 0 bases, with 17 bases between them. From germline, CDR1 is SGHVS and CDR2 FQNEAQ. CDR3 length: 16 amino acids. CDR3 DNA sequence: TGTGCCAGCAGCCCTCAACCCGACAGGCCCTCCTACGAGCAGTACTTC. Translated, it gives CASSPQPDRPSYEQYF.

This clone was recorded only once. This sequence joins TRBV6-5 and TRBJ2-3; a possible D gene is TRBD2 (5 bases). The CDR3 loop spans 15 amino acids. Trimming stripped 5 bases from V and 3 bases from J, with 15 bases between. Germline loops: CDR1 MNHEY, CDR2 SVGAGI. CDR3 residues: CASSAPSKGTDTQYF. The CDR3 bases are TGTGCCAGCAGTGCCCCTAGCAAGGGAACAGATACGCAGTATTTT.

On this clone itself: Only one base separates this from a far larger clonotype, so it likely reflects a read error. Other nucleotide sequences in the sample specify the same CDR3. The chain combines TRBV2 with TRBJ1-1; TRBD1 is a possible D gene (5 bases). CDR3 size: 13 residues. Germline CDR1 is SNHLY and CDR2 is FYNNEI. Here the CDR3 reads CASSVGGGTEAFF. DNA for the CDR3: TGTGCCAGTAGTGTGGGGGGTGGGACTGAAGCTTTCTTT.

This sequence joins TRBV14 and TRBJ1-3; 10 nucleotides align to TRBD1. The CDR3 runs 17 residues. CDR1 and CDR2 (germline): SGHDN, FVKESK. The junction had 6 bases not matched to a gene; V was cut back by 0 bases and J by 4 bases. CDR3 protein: CASSQDATGGIGNTIYF. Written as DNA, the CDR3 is TGTGCCAGCAGCCAAGATGCGACAGGGGGCATCGGAAACACCATATATTTT.

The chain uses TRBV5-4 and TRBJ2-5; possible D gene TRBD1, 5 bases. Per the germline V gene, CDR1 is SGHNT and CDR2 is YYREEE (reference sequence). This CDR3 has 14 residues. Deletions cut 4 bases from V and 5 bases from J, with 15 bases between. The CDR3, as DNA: TGTGCCAGCAGCCCTGACAGTTCCGGGGAGACCCAGTACTTC. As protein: CASSPDSSGETQYF. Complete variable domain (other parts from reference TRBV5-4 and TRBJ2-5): ETGVTQSPTHLIKTRGQQVTLRCSSQSGHNTVSWYQQALGQGPQFIFQYYREEENGRGNFPPRFSGLQFPNYSSELNVNALELDDSALYLCASSPDSSGETQYFGPGTRLLVL.

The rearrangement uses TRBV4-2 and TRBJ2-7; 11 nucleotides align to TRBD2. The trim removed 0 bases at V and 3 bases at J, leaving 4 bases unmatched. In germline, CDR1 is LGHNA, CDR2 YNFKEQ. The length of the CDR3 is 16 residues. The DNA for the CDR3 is TGTGCCAGCAGCCAAGATGTGACTAGCGGGAACTACGAGCAGTACTTC. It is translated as CASSQDVTSGNYEQYF.

The CDR3 DNA sequence: TGTGCCAGCAGCCCAGCGTACGTCTTTTCCTACGAGCAGTACTTC. It is translated as CASSPAYVFSYEQYF. The rearrangement joins TRBV7-2 to TRBJ2-7; D is ambiguous. CDR3 length: 15 amino acids. CDR1 and CDR2 from the germline V gene are SGHTA and FQGNSA. Deletions cut 5 bases from V and 1 base from J, with 15 bases between.

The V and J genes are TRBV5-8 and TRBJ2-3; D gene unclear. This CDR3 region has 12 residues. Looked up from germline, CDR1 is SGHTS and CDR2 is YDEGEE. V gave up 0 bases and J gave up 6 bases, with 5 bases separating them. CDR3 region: CASSLGADTQYF. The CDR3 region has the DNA TGTGCCAGCAGCTTGGGGGCGGATACGCAGTATTTT.

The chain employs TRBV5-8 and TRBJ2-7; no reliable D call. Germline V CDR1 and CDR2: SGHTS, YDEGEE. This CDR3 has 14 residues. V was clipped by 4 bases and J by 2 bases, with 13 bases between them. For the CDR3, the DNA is TGTGCCAGCAGCATTCCGGACGCAGCCTACGAGCAGTACTTC. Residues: CASSIPDAAYEQYF.

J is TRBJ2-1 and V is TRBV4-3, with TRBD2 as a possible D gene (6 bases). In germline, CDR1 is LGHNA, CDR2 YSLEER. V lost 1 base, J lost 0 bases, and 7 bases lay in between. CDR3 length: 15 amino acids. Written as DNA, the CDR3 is TGCGCCAGCAGCCAAGTGGGAGGCTCCTACAATGAGCAGTTCTTC. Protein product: CASSQVGGSYNEQFF.

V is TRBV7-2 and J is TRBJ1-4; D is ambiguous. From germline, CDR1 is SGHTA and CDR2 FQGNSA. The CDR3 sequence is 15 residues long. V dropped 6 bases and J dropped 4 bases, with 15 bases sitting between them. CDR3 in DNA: TGTGCCAGCAGAAAATCGGGTCCCCTTAATGAAAAACTGTTTTTT. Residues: CASRKSGPLNEKLFF.

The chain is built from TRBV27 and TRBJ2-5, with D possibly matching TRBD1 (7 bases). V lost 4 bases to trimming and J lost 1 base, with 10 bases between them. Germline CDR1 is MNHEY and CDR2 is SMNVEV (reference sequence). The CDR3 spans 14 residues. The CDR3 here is CASSSGDSQETQYF. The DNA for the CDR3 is TGTGCCAGCAGTTCGGGGGACAGCCAAGAGACCCAGTACTTC.

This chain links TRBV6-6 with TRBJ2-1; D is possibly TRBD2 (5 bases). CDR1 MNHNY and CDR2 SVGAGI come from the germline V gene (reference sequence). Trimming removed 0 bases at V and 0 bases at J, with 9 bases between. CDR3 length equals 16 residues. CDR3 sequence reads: CASSYSAGPSYNEQFF. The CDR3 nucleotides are TGTGCCAGCAGTTACTCGGCGGGTCCCTCCTACAATGAGCAGTTCTTC.

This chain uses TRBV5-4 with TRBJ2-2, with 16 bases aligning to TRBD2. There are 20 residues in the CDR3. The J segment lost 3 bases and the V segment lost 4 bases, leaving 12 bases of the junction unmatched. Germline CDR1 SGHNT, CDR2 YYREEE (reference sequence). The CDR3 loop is CASSHDGTSGRALDTGELFF. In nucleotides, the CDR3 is TGTGCCAGCAGCCACGATGGGACTAGCGGGAGGGCCTTGGACACCGGGGAGCTGTTTTTT.

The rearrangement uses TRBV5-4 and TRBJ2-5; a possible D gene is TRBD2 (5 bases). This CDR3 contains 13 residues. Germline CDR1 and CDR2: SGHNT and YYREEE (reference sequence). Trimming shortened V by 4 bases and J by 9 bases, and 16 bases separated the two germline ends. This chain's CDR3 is CASSTEPDGAQYF. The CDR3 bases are TGTGCCAGCAGCACGGAACCGGACGGGGCCCAGTACTTC.